Shown below are 8 T cell receptor beta chains from a single sample sequenced in a study of Graves' ophthalmopathy and Graves' hyperthyroidism. Using RNA transcripts, the TCR beta CDR3 regions were amplified. First-round RT-PCR with HTBI primers preceded a second-round multiplex PCR. TCRdb fed the multiplex PCR reads into MiXCR, producing one record per CDR3 protein. This sample has approximately 700,000 distinct CDR3 sequences, with about two fifths found just once. Sequencing was done on a sample of peripheral blood. These receptors were taken from an adult man with Graves' ophthalmopathy.

A few counts support this clonotype. CDR3 protein: CASSAGSGYTF. The CDR3 coding sequence is TGTGCCAGCAGCGCCGGGAGTGGCTACACCTTC. V usage is TRBV9 and J usage is TRBJ1-2; no definite D call. Germline V gene data show CDR1 as SGDLS and CDR2 as YYNGEE. V shed 3 bases and J shed 7 bases, with 7 bases lying between them. There are 11 residues in the CDR3.

This clonotype has a count of ten or more. The chain is built from TRBV20-1 and TRBJ2-5; no clear D gene. Trimming took 2 bases from V and 7 from J, leaving 5 bases between them. Germline values: CDR1 DFQATT, CDR2 SNEGSKA (reference sequence). The CDR3 consists of 10 residues. The CDR3 reads CSARSGTQYF. In nucleotides, the CDR3 is TGCAGTGCTAGATCGGGGACCCAGTACTTC.

This clonotype was picked up one time. The chain uses TRBV2 and TRBJ2-2; 11 bases line up with TRBD1. This CDR3 has 17 amino acids. Germline CDR1 is SNHLY and CDR2 is FYNNEI. The ends lost 6 bases at V and 8 bases at J; junction bases unmatched: 14. The CDR3 reads CASSDGWDRGISGELFF. DNA of the CDR3: TGTGCCAGCAGCGATGGATGGGACAGGGGGATCTCTGGGGAGCTGTTTTTT.

Comment on this clonotype: A junction end diverges from the germline sequence, so it may reflect a read error. The chain recombines TRBV9 with TRBJ2-3; unclear D gene. Germline V gives CDR1 SGDLS, CDR2 YYNGEE. The CDR3 contains 11 residues. Here the CDR3 DNA reads TGTGCCAGCAGCGGAACAGATACGCGGTATTTT. Its protein is CASSGTDTRYF.

Worth noting for this clonotype: The final CDR3 position lacks the conserved phenylalanine or tryptophan, pointing to a likely read error. It is unclear where the CDR3 begins or ends on the DNA, so no DNA is shown, and the CDR3 is as TCRdb lists it. Here the CDR3 reads CAISESTGA. The rearrangement links TRBV10-3 to TRBJ2-6. The CDR3 length is 9 residues, termini included. The germline gives CDR1 ENHRY, CDR2 SYGVKD.

This clonotype appeared a few times. In DNA, the CDR3 is TGTGCTAGTGGTTTGGCTTCTGGGGCCAACGTCCTGACTTTC. It yields the protein CASGLASGANVLTF. The gene calls are TRBV12-5 and TRBJ2-6; no firm D call. With 1 base removed from V and 1 base from J, the gap between germline ends came to 2 bases. This CDR3 spans 14 amino acids. Germline V CDR1 and CDR2: LGHNT, FRNRAP.

This chain links TRBV6-6 with TRBJ2-7; no clear D gene. From germline, CDR1 is MNHNY and CDR2 SVGAGI (reference sequence). The ends were cut back, 0 bases at V and 0 bases at J, with 6 bases in the middle. This CDR3 is 14 amino acids long. The CDR3 DNA is TGTGCCAGCAGTTACTCAAGGGTCTCCTACGAGCAGTACTTC. This sequence encodes CASSYSRVSYEQYF.

The chain recombines TRBV25-1 with TRBJ1-2; D gene uncertain. Germline V lookup: CDR1 MGHDK, CDR2 SYGVNS. V dropped 1 base and J dropped 4 bases, with 10 bases sitting between them. The CDR3 is made up of 14 amino acids. The CDR3 region has the DNA TGTGCCAGCAGTGAATCAAGGGCTGGCTATGGCTACACCTTC. It translates to CASSESRAGYGYTF.